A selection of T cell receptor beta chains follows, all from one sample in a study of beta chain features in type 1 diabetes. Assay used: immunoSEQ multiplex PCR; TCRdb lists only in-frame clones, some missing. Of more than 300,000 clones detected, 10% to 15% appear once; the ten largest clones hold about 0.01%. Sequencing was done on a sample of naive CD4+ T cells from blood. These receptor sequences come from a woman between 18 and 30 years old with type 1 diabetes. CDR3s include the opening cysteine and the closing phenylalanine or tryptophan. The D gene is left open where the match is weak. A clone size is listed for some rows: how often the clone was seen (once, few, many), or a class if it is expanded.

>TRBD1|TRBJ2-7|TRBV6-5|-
TGTGCCAGCAGCAAGGGAGACAGGGCCCTCGGGCAGTACTTC
CASSKGDRALGQYF
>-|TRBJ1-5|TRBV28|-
TGTGCCAGCAGATTTACCGGGAGTGTAGGAAAGCCCCAGCATTTT
CASRFTGSVGKPQHF
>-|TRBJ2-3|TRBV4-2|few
TGTGCCAGCAGCCAAGCTGATGGGACACGGTCCACGGATACGCAGTATTTT
CASSQADGTRSTDTQYF
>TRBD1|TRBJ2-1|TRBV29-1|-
TGCAGCGTTGATAGGACAGGGGTCAATGAGCAGTTCTTC
CSVDRTGVNEQFF
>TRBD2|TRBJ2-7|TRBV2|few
TGTGCCAGCAGTGAAGGAGGGCTAGCGGGAGAAGAGCAGTACTTC
CASSEGGLAGEEQYF
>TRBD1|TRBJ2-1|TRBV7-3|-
TGTGCCAGCAGCTTAACAAGCGGAACAGGGGGGAATGAGCAGTTCTTC
CASSLTSGTGGNEQFF
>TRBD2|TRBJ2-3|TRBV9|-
TGTGCCAGCAGCGTGGGGACTAGCGGGGGAACAGATACGCAGTATTTT
CASSVGTSGGTDTQYF
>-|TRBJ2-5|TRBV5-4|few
TGTGCCAGCAGCTTGGGGAGTCAGGGGGAGACCCAGTACTTC
CASSLGSQGETQYF
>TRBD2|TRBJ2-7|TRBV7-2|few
TGTGCCAGCAGCCCGCTTGGACTAGCGGGCCGCTCCTACGAGCAGTACTTC
CASSPLGLAGRSYEQYF
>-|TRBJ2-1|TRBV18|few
TGTGCCAGCTCACCACGGACAGAGATCAATGAGCAGTTCTTC
CASSPRTEINEQFF
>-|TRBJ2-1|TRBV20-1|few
TGCAGTGCTAGCGCCGGTGAGCAGTTCTTC
CSASAGEQFF
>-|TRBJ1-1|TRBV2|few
TGTGCCAGCCGGGCGGGTGCGGCTGAAGCTTTCTTT
CASRAGAAEAFF
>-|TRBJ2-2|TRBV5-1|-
TGCGCCAGCAGCTTAGGACAGAACCCCGGGGAGCTGTTTTTT
CASSLGQNPGELFF
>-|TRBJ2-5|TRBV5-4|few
TGTGCCAGCAGTCGGGGTGGTCGGGAGACCCAGTACTTC
CASSRGGRETQYF
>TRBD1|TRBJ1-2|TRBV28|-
TGTGCCAGCAGGACAGGGGGCGCCGACTATGGCTACACCTTC
CASRTGGADYGYTF
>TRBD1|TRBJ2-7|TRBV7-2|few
TGTGCCAGCAGCTTCGGACAGGGATCCTACGAGCAGTACTTC
CASSFGQGSYEQYF
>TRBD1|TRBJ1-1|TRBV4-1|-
TGCGCCAGCAGCCAAGGAGGGACAGAGGGGGTCCAAGCTTTCTTT
CASSQGGTEGVQAFF
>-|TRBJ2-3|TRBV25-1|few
TGTGCCAGCAGTGGGAAAGGGGGTAGGATAAATACGCAGTATTTT
CASSGKGGRINTQYF
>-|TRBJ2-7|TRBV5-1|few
TGCGCCAGCAGCTTGGACAATTACGAGCAGTACTTC
CASSLDNYEQYF
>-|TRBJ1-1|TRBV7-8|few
TGTGCCAGCAGCATTAGTACAGGGATGGAGGCTGAAGCTTTCTTT
CASSISTGMEAEAFF
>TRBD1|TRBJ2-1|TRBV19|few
TGTGCCAGTATGCCCGACAGGGTATACAATGAGCAGTTCTTC
CASMPDRVYNEQFF
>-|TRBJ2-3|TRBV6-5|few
TGTGCCAGCAGTACGACTTTTAGCACAGATACGCAGTATTTT
CASSTTFSTDTQYF
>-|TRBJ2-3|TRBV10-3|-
TGTGCCATCAGTGAGCAGCAGGGGACGCAGTATTTT
CAISEQQGTQYF
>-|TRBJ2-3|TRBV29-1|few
TGCAGCGTTGTTCGGCTACTAACAGATACGCAGTATTTT
CSVVRLLTDTQYF
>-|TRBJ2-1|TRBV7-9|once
TGTGCCAGCAGCGTACTTAGCCATGAGCAGTTCTTC
CASSVLSHEQFF
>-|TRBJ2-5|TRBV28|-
TGTGCCAGCAGTTTTAAGCGGAGTCCAGCGTACTTC
CASSFKRSPAYF
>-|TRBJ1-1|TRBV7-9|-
TGTGCCAGCAGCATCCCAACAGTTTCCACTGAAGCTTTCTTT
CASSIPTVSTEAFF
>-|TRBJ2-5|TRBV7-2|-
TGTGCCAGCAGCCACCCGGGGTGGGAGACCCAGTACTTC
CASSHPGWETQYF
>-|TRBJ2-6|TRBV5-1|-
TGCGCCAGCAGCTCCCAGGGACTCACTGGGGCCAACGTCCTGACTTTC
CASSSQGLTGANVLTF
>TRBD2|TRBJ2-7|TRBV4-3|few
TGCGCCAGCAGCTACCTCGCGGTAGCGGGGACCTACGAGCAGTACTTC
CASSYLAVAGTYEQYF
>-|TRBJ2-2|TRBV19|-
TGTGCCAGTAGTGGCAGGGTGATTGGCGGGGAGCTGTTTTTT
CASSGRVIGGELFF
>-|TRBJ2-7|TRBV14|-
TGTGCCAGCAGCCAAGATGCGAGGGCCCCGTTGTCCCCCTACGAGCAGTACTTC
CASSQDARAPLSPYEQYF
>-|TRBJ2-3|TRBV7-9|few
TGTGCCAGCAGCTTAGCGACGGGGGGCACCTTAGATACGCAGTATTTT
CASSLATGGTLDTQYF
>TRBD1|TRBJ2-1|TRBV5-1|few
TGCGCCAGCAGCCCCTCGGGACAGTACAATGAGCAGTTCTTC
CASSPSGQYNEQFF
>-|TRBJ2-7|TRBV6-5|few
TGTGCCAGCAGTCTACAGGGTACCCCCTACGAGCAGTACTTC
CASSLQGTPYEQYF
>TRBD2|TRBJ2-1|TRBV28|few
TGTGCCAGCAGTTTGGGCGGGAGTCCCCACAATGAGCAGTTCTTC
CASSLGGSPHNEQFF
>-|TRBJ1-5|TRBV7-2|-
TGTGCCAGCAGCTTTGCCGGGTTAGATCAGCCCCAGCATTTT
CASSFAGLDQPQHF
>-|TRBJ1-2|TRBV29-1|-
TGCAGCGTGGACTACTATGGCTACACCTTC
CSVDYYGYTF
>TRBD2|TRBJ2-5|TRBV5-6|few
TGTGCCAGCAGCTTGAGGCTAGCGGGGGAAGAGACCCAGTACTTC
CASSLRLAGEETQYF
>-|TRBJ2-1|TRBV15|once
TGTGCCACCAGCAGAGATTTCCTTGAGCAGTTCTTC
CATSRDFLEQFF
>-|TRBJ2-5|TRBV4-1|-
TGCGCCAGCAGCCAAGTGGGCATCGAGACCCAGTACTTC
CASSQVGIETQYF
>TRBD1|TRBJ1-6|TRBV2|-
TGTGCCAGCAGTGAGACAGGGATGAGTTTTTCACCCCTCCACTTT
CASSETGMSFSPLHF
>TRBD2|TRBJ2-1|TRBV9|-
TGTGCCAGCAGCGTACTAGCGGGGGGGCGGAATGAGCAGTTCTTC
CASSVLAGGRNEQFF
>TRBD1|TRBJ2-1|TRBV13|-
TGTGCCAGCAGCTGGGGACAGAGGAGCTCCTACAATGAGCAGTTCTTC
CASSWGQRSSYNEQFF
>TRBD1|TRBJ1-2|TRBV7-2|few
TGTGCCAGCAGCTCCAGGACAGGGGGGTACTACACCTTC
CASSSRTGGYYTF
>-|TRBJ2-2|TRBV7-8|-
TGTGCCAGCAGCTTCGGCGGGGAGCTGTTTTTT
CASSFGGELFF
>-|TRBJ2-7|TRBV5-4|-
TGTGCCAGCAGCCAAGAATTCGGGGAGCAGTACTTC
CASSQEFGEQYF
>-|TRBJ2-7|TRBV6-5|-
TGTGCCAGCAGCCTCAGAAGTACCTACGAGCAGTACTTC
CASSLRSTYEQYF
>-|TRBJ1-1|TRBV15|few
TGTGCCACCAGCAGAGAAACAGGTCCATTTGAAGCTTTCTTT
CATSRETGPFEAFF
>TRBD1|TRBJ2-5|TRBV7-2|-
TGTGCCAGCAGCTTAGCGCGGGACAGGGCAGAGACCCAGTACTTC
CASSLARDRAETQYF
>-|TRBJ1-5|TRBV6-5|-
TGTGCCAGCAGTAGACGGGGAAATCAGCCCCAGCATTTT
CASSRRGNQPQHF
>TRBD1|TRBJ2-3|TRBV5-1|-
TGCGCCAGCAGCGGGGGACAGGCCACAGATACGCAGTATTTT
CASSGGQATDTQYF
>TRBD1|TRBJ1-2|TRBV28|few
TGTGCCAGCGGTACAGGGGGCTATGGCTACACCTTC
CASGTGGYGYTF
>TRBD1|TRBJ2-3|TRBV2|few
TGTGCCAGTGGGGACAGGGCCTCCGCACTCTATACGCAGTATTTT
CASGDRASALYTQYF
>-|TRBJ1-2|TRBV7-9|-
TGTGCCAGCAGCTTAGCGCAGCCAGGGGAGAGTGGCTACACCTTC
CASSLAQPGESGYTF